The sequence of this TCR beta chain was determined in a study of T cell responses to AZD1222 COVID-19 vaccine. The overall study: Second doses at about 4 or about 12 weeks were pooled.

CDR1 is SGHAT, CDR2 FQNNGV, per germline. The CDR3 runs 14 residues. Trimming took 4 bases from V and 2 from J, leaving 11 bases between them. Sequencing used immunoSEQ multiplex PCR; TCRdb keeps in-frame clones, though not all of them. Counted here are 150,000 to 200,000 clones, almost 95% occurring once; the ten biggest clones make up about 10%. Notes on this clone: Its antigen is as yet unknown.

Study-level results: Reportedly, nearly half the spike-specific TCRs target unmutated variant regions. Seropositive status at baseline applied to only 6 or 7 AZD1222 recipients. Spike was spanned by vaccine-associated CD4 TCRs, with dominance at 160-218 and 743-854.

The V and J genes are TRBV11-2 and TRBJ2-5; possible D gene TRBD2, 6 bases. The origin of this receptor is an adult in good health. This material consisted of peripheral blood, taken on day 0 of AZD1222 vaccination. CDR3 coding DNA: TGTGCCAGCAGCTCACTAGCAAATCAAGAGACCCAGTACTTC. Protein product: CASSSLANQETQYF.